The present T cell receptor beta chain was sequenced within a study of T cell changes during pregnancy in multiple sclerosis. Trimming cost V 3 bases and J 6 bases; bases outside gene matches: 7. Germline V gene sequence: CDR1 LNHDA, CDR2 SQIVND (reference sequence). CDR3 size: 15 residues. Produced via immunoSEQ multiplex PCR; TCRdb's table is partial and in-frame only. The repertoire has about 49,000 clones, roughly 94% of them found once; the top ten carry roughly 5%. V and J are TRBV19 and TRBJ2-1; 8 positions agree with TRBD2. The TCR was taken from a female donor with multiple sclerosis, enrolled in a pregnancy study. The sequencing here drew on CD8+ T cells from peripheral blood mononuclear cells, taken before pregnancy. CDR3 protein: CASSMTTGGGNEQFF. In DNA, the CDR3 is TGTGCCAGTAGTATGACCACGGGGGGGGGCAATGAGCAGTTCTTC.